This TCR beta chain was recovered during a study of T cells in tumors after PD-1 blockade. About the study: Patients received pembrolizumab 200 mg every 3 weeks or cemiplimab 350 mg every 2 weeks. Blood samples averaged around 100,000 templates (range about 21,000-260,000) and 36,536 unique clonotypes.

The V and J ends lost 3 bases and 0 bases respectively, with 8 bases between them. The CDR3 loop spans 14 amino acids. Germline V gene sequence: CDR1 LNHDA, CDR2 SQIVND (reference sequence). Assay: immunoSEQ multiplex PCR; the TCRdb copy retains only in-frame clones and omits some. The sample records 15,000 to 20,000 clones, approximately 84% being singletons. The sequence came from a human donor with advanced basal cell or squamous cell carcinoma (not recorded which). Sequencing was performed on PBMCs, taken after anti-PD-1 therapy. The V call is TRBV19, the J call TRBJ1-1; D is ambiguous. The CDR3: CASSMNTLNTEAFF. Here the CDR3 DNA reads TGTGCCAGTAGTATGAATACTCTGAACACTGAAGCTTTCTTT.